These 31 T cell receptor beta chains came from one sample sequenced in a study of cytomegalovirus exposure and HLA in healthy donors (dated by TCRdb to about 2017). The library was prepared using the immunoSEQ multiplex PCR assay. For the multiplex PCR, a mixture combining 60 forward primers for TCR Vbeta segments and 13 reverse primers for TCR Jbeta segments was used. The table comes from immuneACCESS by way of TCRdb, which keeps in-frame sequences with V and J called. Part of the clones is missing from these tables; in studies checked, under half for an unresolved V gene and the rest for unknown reasons. The sample table holds around 100,000 clones, of which 67% were seen once. The ten most abundant clones make up roughly 8.3% of the sample. The sample was PBMCs. All receptors come from a man aged 18 to 29 in good health and CMV-seropositive.

This clone was picked up a small number of times. V gene TRBV5-4 combines with J gene TRBJ2-5; 8 bases match TRBD1. V lost 4 bases and J lost 0; bases outside the gene matches: 2. The CDR3 loop spans 14 amino acids. CDR1 SGHNT and CDR2 YYREEE come from the germline V gene (reference sequence). The CDR3 here is CASSGTGDQETQYF. CDR3 nucleotides: TGTGCCAGCAGCGGGACAGGCGACCAAGAGACCCAGTACTTC.

The CDR3 loop reads CASSSRTATDTQYF. The CDR3 DNA reads as TGTGCCAGCAGCTCGCGGACAGCCACAGATACGCAGTATTTT. The V call is TRBV5-4, the J call TRBJ2-3, with D tentatively TRBD1 (6 bases). The CDR3 sequence is 14 residues long. Per germline, CDR1 SGHNT and CDR2 YYREEE (reference sequence). Trimming took 3 bases from V and 2 from J, leaving 10 bases between them. The full variable domain, with the rest looked up from reference TRBV5-4 and TRBJ2-3, is ETGVTQSPTHLIKTRGQQVTLRCSSQSGHNTVSWYQQALGQGPQFIFQYYREEENGRGNFPPRFSGLQFPNYSSELNVNALELDDSALYLCASSSRTATDTQYFGPGTRLTVL.

This clone turned up a few times. This chain uses TRBV5-1 with TRBJ2-2; 8 positions agree with TRBD1. CDR1 SGHRS and CDR2 YFSETQ come from the germline V gene. The V gene end was trimmed by 4 bases and the J gene end by 6 bases; junction bases not matched to a gene: 8. This CDR3 contains 15 residues. The CDR3 protein is CASSPLDRESGELFF. CDR3 nucleotides: TGCGCCAGCAGCCCCCTGGACAGGGAGTCCGGGGAGCTGTTTTTT.

The CDR3 region has the DNA TGTGCCAGCAGTGAAGAGGGGGGGGGACCTTACGAGCAGTACGTC. This translates into CASSEEGGGPYEQYV. This rearrangement joins TRBV2 to TRBJ2-7, with a possible D match to TRBD2 (7 bases). Trimming removed 1 base from V and 4 bases from J, with 14 bases in between. The CDR3 loop spans 15 amino acids. CDR1 and CDR2 from the germline V gene are SNHLY and FYNNEI.

J is TRBJ2-1 and V is TRBV5-1, with D perhaps matching TRBD2 (5 bases). Trimming cost V 0 bases and J 10 bases, with 14 bases left between them. CDR1 is SGHRS and CDR2 is YFSETQ in the germline V gene. This CDR3 is 14 amino acids long. The chain's CDR3 is CASSLAASRREQFF. The CDR3 DNA reads as TGCGCCAGCAGCTTGGCGGCTAGCCGAAGGGAGCAGTTCTTC.

The CDR3 is CASSLQGAYEQYF. The CDR3 bases are TGTGCCAGCAGCTTACAGGGGGCGTACGAGCAGTACTTC. This chain links TRBV7-9 with TRBJ2-7; TRBD1 matches at 8 bases. This CDR3 is built from 13 residues. Germline-derived CDR1 and CDR2 are SEHNR and FQNEAQ (reference sequence). After removal of 2 bases from V and 4 bases from J, the junction contained 1 base not matched to a gene.

This clone was picked up a small number of times. This sequence joins TRBV30 and TRBJ1-3; the match to TRBD1 covers 8 bases. The V gene's germline CDR1 is GTSNPN and CDR2 SVGIG (reference sequence). This CDR3 is built from 14 residues. Trimming took 8 bases from V and 2 from J; bases not matched to a gene: 8. CDR3 loop: CATAPGGPGNTIYF. The CDR3 DNA follows: TGTGCCACCGCCCCAGGGGGCCCTGGAAACACCATATATTTT.

This chain joins TRBV28 and TRBJ2-1; TRBD2 agrees at 7 bases. The ends lost 8 bases at V and 10 bases at J; junction bases unmatched: 11. The CDR3 is 13 amino acids. Germline CDR1 reads MDHEN; CDR2 reads SYDVKM. Here the CDR3 DNA reads TGTGCCAGCTCCTGGGCGGGGGAGGGGGAGCAGTTCTTC. It codes for CASSWAGEGEQFF. The full variable domain, completed using reference TRBV28 and TRBJ2-1, is DVKVTQSSRYLVKRTGEKVFLECVQDMDHENMFWYRQDPGLGLRLIYFSYDVKMKEKGDIPEGYSVSREKKERFSLILESASTNQTSMYLCASSWAGEGEQFFGPGTRLTVL.

This rearrangement joins TRBV9 to TRBJ2-5; 14 positions agree with TRBD2. Germline V gene data show CDR1 as SGDLS and CDR2 as YYNGEE. V dropped 3 bases and J dropped 1; count of bases not matched to a gene: 2. The CDR3 contains 16 residues. CDR3 residues: CASSGGLAGGQETQYF. The CDR3 nucleotides read TGTGCCAGCAGCGGTGGACTAGCGGGGGGCCAAGAGACCCAGTACTTC. Variable domain in full (rest from reference TRBV9 and TRBJ2-5): DSGVTQTPKHLITATGQRVTLRCSPRSGDLSVYWYQQSLDQGLQFLIQYYNGEERAKGNILERFSAQQFPDLHSELNLSSLELGDSALYFCASSGGLAGGQETQYFGPGTRLLVL.

This clone has a single count. The genes are TRBV5-1 and TRBJ1-2; D may be TRBD1 (6 bases). Germline V gene data show CDR1 as SGHRS and CDR2 as YFSETQ. The V and J ends lost 5 bases and 3 bases respectively, with 14 bases between them. There are 14 residues in the CDR3. DNA of the CDR3: TGCGCCAGCAGAGGGGACAAGGGAGACTATGGCTACACCTTC. It translates to CASRGDKGDYGYTF.

The gene calls are TRBV28 and TRBJ2-5, with D possibly TRBD1 on 6 matching bases. The ends were cut back, 4 bases at V and 4 bases at J, with 16 bases in the middle. Germline V lookup: CDR1 MDHEN, CDR2 SYDVKM. The CDR3 length is 15 residues. The CDR3: CASSSRTGFPETQYF. For the CDR3, the DNA is TGTGCCAGCAGTTCACGAACAGGGTTCCCAGAGACCCAGTACTTC.

The chain has TRBV6-4 and TRBJ2-1; 7 positions match TRBD1. The CDR3 is 15 amino acids. Looked up from germline, CDR1 is MRHNA and CDR2 is SNTAGT. With V trimmed by 5 bases and J by 12 bases, 16 bases remained unmatched. CDR3 in amino acids: CASSPRDSLPKGQFF. The CDR3 bases are TGTGCCAGCAGTCCCCGGGACAGCCTACCCAAGGGGCAGTTCTTC.

The DNA of the CDR3 is TGTGCCTGGAGTGTACTGAGCCCCGGGTTACCTCGGCTAGATAATTCACCCCTCCACTTT. Its protein is CAWSVLSPGLPRLDNSPLHF. The chain joins TRBV30 to TRBJ1-6; D not resolved. V shed 0 bases and J shed 5 bases, with 26 bases lying between them. Germline V gene lookup returns CDR1 GTSNPN and CDR2 SVGIG (reference sequence). CDR3 length: 20 residues. Full variable domain (remainder filled in from reference TRBV30 and TRBJ1-6): SQTIHQWPATLVQPVGSPLSLECTVEGTSNPNLYWYRQAAGRGLQLLFYSVGIGQISSEVPQNLSASRPQDRQFILSSKKLLLSDSGFYLCAWSVLSPGLPRLDNSPLHFGNGTRLTVT.

V gene TRBV5-1 combines with J gene TRBJ2-5, with D maybe TRBD2 (5 bases). Trimming cost V 0 bases and J 9 bases, with 15 bases left between them. Germline values: CDR1 SGHRS, CDR2 YFSETQ. The CDR3 length is 14 residues. CDR3 sequence (DNA): TGCGCCAGCAGCTTGGTAGCGATGACGACGGCCCAGTACTTC. This encodes CASSLVAMTTAQYF.

This clone was picked up one time. The chain links TRBV30 to TRBJ1-5; D uncertain. Per the germline V gene, CDR1 is GTSNPN and CDR2 is SVGIG (reference sequence). CDR3 length: 15 amino acids. Trimming removed 0 bases at V and 6 bases at J, with 15 bases between. The chain's CDR3 is CAWSVAGMGIQPQHF. In DNA form, the CDR3 reads TGTGCCTGGAGTGTAGCGGGGATGGGGATTCAGCCCCAGCATTTT. Looking up the rest from reference TRBV30 and TRBJ1-5 gives the full variable domain: SQTIHQWPATLVQPVGSPLSLECTVEGTSNPNLYWYRQAAGRGLQLLFYSVGIGQISSEVPQNLSASRPQDRQFILSSKKLLLSDSGFYLCAWSVAGMGIQPQHFGDGTRLSIL.

The V call is TRBV7-9, the J call TRBJ2-5; weak D call: TRBD2 (5 bases). Looked up from germline, CDR1 is SEHNR and CDR2 is FQNEAQ (reference sequence). V lost 8 bases and J 5 bases, leaving 9 bases between the germline ends. The CDR3 loop spans 11 amino acids. This chain's CDR3 is CASGLSETQYF. CDR3 sequence (DNA): TGTGCCAGCGGACTTTCGGAGACCCAGTACTTC.

The chain combines TRBV27 with TRBJ1-2; 8 nucleotides align to TRBD1. V lost 5 bases and J lost 4; bases outside the gene matches: 6. CDR3 length equals 14 residues. Germline V gene lookup returns CDR1 MNHEY and CDR2 SMNVEV (reference sequence). The CDR3 nucleotides are TGTGCCAGCAGTGAAACCGGGACAGGCTATGGCTACACCTTC. The encoded protein is CASSETGTGYGYTF.

The gene calls are TRBV5-5 and TRBJ1-1; D is perhaps TRBD1 (6 bases). Per the germline V gene, CDR1 is SGHKS and CDR2 is YYEKEE (reference sequence). This CDR3 spans 15 amino acids. The germline V and J ends were trimmed by 3 bases and 0 bases, with 12 bases remaining between them. The CDR3 is CASSWGPTVNTEAFF. The DNA of the CDR3 is TGTGCCAGCAGCTGGGGGCCGACAGTGAACACTGAAGCTTTCTTT.

This clone was observed a handful of times. This chain links TRBV9 with TRBJ2-1; possibly TRBD1 for D (6 bases). Between the trimmed V and J ends, which lost 3 bases and 3 bases, there was a span of 13 bases. This CDR3 contains 15 residues. Germline lookup yields CDR1 SGDLS and CDR2 YYNGEE. CDR3 sequence (DNA): TGTGCCAGCAGCGGAACCGGGACACTCTACAATGAGCAGTTCTTC. Encoded protein: CASSGTGTLYNEQFF.

V usage is TRBV7-9 and J usage is TRBJ2-7; possible D gene TRBD2, 7 bases. The CDR3 length is 16 residues. With 1 base removed from V and 2 bases from J, the gap between germline ends came to 15 bases. Germline V CDR1 and CDR2: SEHNR, FQNEAQ (reference sequence). CDR3: CASSLVGEGGTYEQYV. CDR3 nucleotides: TGTGCCAGCAGCTTAGTGGGGGAGGGGGGGACCTACGAGCAGTACGTC.

The chain couples TRBV28 to TRBJ2-7; weak D call: TRBD2 (5 bases). CDR3 length: 15 residues. Trimming shortened V by 5 bases and J by 0 bases, and 14 bases separated the two germline ends. Germline V gene lookup returns CDR1 MDHEN and CDR2 SYDVKM. The CDR3 sequence: CASSQPTGISYEQYF. DNA of the CDR3: TGTGCCAGCAGTCAACCGACCGGGATCTCCTACGAGCAGTACTTC.

The J gene is TRBJ2-2, the V gene TRBV2; possibly TRBD2 for D (7 bases). V lost 1 base to trimming and J lost 3 bases, with 12 bases between them. The CDR3 is made up of 16 amino acids. CDR1 and CDR2 from the germline V gene are SNHLY and FYNNEI. DNA for the CDR3: TGTGCCAGCAGTGAAGGGCGGGGGCGATACACCGGGGAGCTGTTTTTT. The encoded protein is CASSEGRGRYTGELFF.

This rearrangement joins TRBV5-4 to TRBJ2-7; 11 nucleotides line up with TRBD1. The germline V gene encodes CDR1 SGHNT and CDR2 YYREEE (reference sequence). J was trimmed by 2 bases and V by 4 bases; bases with no gene match: 2. The CDR3 consists of 14 residues. The DNA for the CDR3 is TGTGCCAGCAGCCCGGGACAGGGGGCCTACGAGCAGTACTTC. This codes for CASSPGQGAYEQYF.

The chain is built from TRBV28 and TRBJ2-7; 9 bases are a match to TRBD1. This CDR3 is built from 16 residues. Trimming took 6 bases from V and 6 from J; bases not matched to a gene: 15. Germline CDR1 reads MDHEN; CDR2 reads SYDVKM. In DNA form, the CDR3 reads TGTGCCAGCAGCACACCCTCTACGGGACAGGGTTCCGAGCAGTACGTC. Its protein is CASSTPSTGQGSEQYV.

The rearrangement joins TRBV15 to TRBJ2-7; D gene ambiguous. Germline CDR1 LNHNV, CDR2 YYDKDF (reference sequence). The CDR3 runs to 15 residues. Between the trimmed V and J ends, which lost 4 bases and 5 bases, there was a span of 18 bases. CDR3 sequence reads: CATSKEPHPGNEQYF. DNA for the CDR3: TGTGCCACCAGCAAAGAACCTCACCCCGGTAACGAGCAGTACTTC.

A single count supports this clone. The chain joins TRBV11-3 to TRBJ2-1, with TRBD2 matching over 10 bases. Germline V lookup: CDR1 SGHNT, CDR2 YENEEA. This CDR3 is 15 amino acids long. V lost 4 bases and J lost 5; bases outside the gene matches: 5. The CDR3 nucleotides are TGTGCCAGCAGCTCGCTAGCGGGGGATAACAATGAGCAGTTCTTC. Its protein is CASSSLAGDNNEQFF.

This sequence joins TRBV14 and TRBJ2-7, with D perhaps TRBD2 (6 bases). There are 14 residues in the CDR3. V was cut by 5 bases and J by 6 bases, with 17 bases left in between. Germline lookup yields CDR1 SGHDN and CDR2 FVKESK. DNA for the CDR3: TGTGCCAGCAGCACTCGGGGGAGTTCAGGCGAGCAGTACTTC. As protein: CASSTRGSSGEQYF.

The V and J genes are TRBV21-1 and TRBJ2-7; the DNA was not used to check the table's D call, TRBD1. TRBV21-1 is annotated as a pseudogene. The CDR3 sequence is 14 residues long. CDR3 in DNA: TGTGCCAGCAGCCGGACAGGTTCGGACTACGAGCAGTACTTC. Amino acids: CASSRTGSDYEQYF.

The chain uses TRBV14 and TRBJ2-2, with unresolved D. Looked up from germline, CDR1 is SGHDN and CDR2 is FVKESK. CDR3 length: 14 residues. The V gene lost 4 bases and the J gene lost 2 bases, with 8 bases spanning the gap. Here the CDR3 reads CASSPQQNTGELFF. The CDR3 DNA reads TGTGCCAGCAGCCCCCAACAAAACACCGGGGAGCTGTTTTTT.

The chain joins TRBV6-1 to TRBJ1-2, with D unclear. Trimming removed 3 bases at V and 2 bases at J, with 13 bases between. The CDR3 covers 15 residues. In germline, CDR1 is MNHNS, CDR2 SASEGT. The CDR3 coding sequence is TGTGCCAGCAGTGAGAGGACGGGATTAAACTATGGCTACACCTTC. Protein sequence: CASSERTGLNYGYTF.

The genes are TRBV27 and TRBJ1-3, with TRBD1 identical over 8 bases. From germline, CDR1 is MNHEY and CDR2 SMNVEV (reference sequence). Trimming removed 6 bases from V and 7 bases from J; junction bases left unmatched: 14. The CDR3 is made up of 16 amino acids. The CDR3 protein is CASRSQGGTFANTIYF. The CDR3 bases are TGTGCCAGCAGATCACAGGGGGGGACCTTCGCGAACACCATATATTTT.